The 17 T cell receptor beta chains in this list originate from one sample, sequenced in a study of blood T cell repertoires in COVID-19. Method: immunoSEQ multiplex PCR; TCRdb's copy keeps in-frame clones and lacks some. The sample includes fewer than 80,000 clones, 88% of them seen just once. The sequenced material came from peripheral blood. These receptor sequences come from a human donor in a cohort sampled during active COVID-19.

The V gene is TRBV4-1, the J gene TRBJ2-2, with 9 bases that match TRBD2. V trimming: 1 base; J trimming: 1 base; junction bases outside the gene matches: 4. This CDR3 has 17 residues. Per the germline V gene, CDR1 is MGHRA and CDR2 is YSYEKL. This CDR3 reads CASSQVLAGLNTGELFF. The DNA for the CDR3 is TGCGCCAGCAGCCAAGTTCTAGCGGGATTGAACACCGGGGAGCTGTTTTTT.

The chain uses TRBV6-4 and TRBJ2-2; TRBD2 matches 12 bases. V lost 1 base and J lost 16; bases outside the gene matches: 25. In germline, CDR1 is MRHNA, CDR2 SNTAGT. The CDR3 is made up of 20 amino acids. The CDR3 reads CASSDFKSSARLAGAFRRFF. CDR3 nucleotide sequence: TGTGCCAGCAGTGACTTTAAGTCTTCCGCGAGACTAGCGGGAGCCTTCCGGAGGTTTTTT.

The V call is TRBV27, the J call TRBJ2-7; a possible D gene is TRBD1 (5 bases). V was trimmed by 5 bases and J by 4 bases, leaving 12 bases between them. This CDR3 spans 13 amino acids. Germline V gene lookup returns CDR1 MNHEY and CDR2 SMNVEV (reference sequence). This chain's CDR3 is CASSPRQTYEQYF. CDR3 nucleotide sequence: TGTGCCAGCAGTCCACGACAGACGTACGAGCAGTACTTC.

This chain joins TRBV27 and TRBJ2-2; 14 nucleotides agree with TRBD2. The CDR3 contains 17 residues. Germline V CDR1 and CDR2: MNHEY, SMNVEV (reference sequence). Trimming at V came to 8 bases and at J to 7 bases, leaving 12 bases not matched to a gene. CDR3 sequence reads: CASSGTSGRRVYGELFF. The CDR3 region has the DNA TGTGCCAGCTCCGGGACTAGCGGGAGAAGAGTATACGGGGAGCTGTTTTTT.

The V gene is TRBV28, the J gene TRBJ2-7, with 8 bases that match TRBD1. Germline CDR1 reads MDHEN; CDR2 reads SYDVKM. V lost 4 bases and J lost 0; bases outside the gene matches: 8. The CDR3 has 16 residues. The CDR3 loop is CASSSPRTGSSYEQYF. The CDR3 coding sequence is TGTGCCAGCAGTTCCCCCCGGACAGGGAGCTCCTACGAGCAGTACTTC.

The gene calls are TRBV5-4 and TRBJ2-4; D perhaps matches TRBD1 (6 bases). The germline V and J ends were trimmed by 4 bases and 6 bases, with 32 bases remaining between them. Looked up from germline, CDR1 is SGHNT and CDR2 is YYREEE (reference sequence). This CDR3 contains 20 residues. The chain's CDR3 is CASSNTVLENEGVQRNIQYF. Written as DNA, the CDR3 is TGTGCCAGCAGCAACACCGTACTAGAGAACGAGGGGGTCCAAAGAAACATTCAGTACTTC.

This chain uses TRBV29-1 with TRBJ2-7; TRBD1 matches 8 bases. The length of the CDR3 is 12 residues. Per the germline V gene, CDR1 is SQVTM and CDR2 is ANQGSEA. The CDR3 bases are TGCAGTGGACGGACAGGGAACTACGAGCAGTACTTC. Translated: CSGRTGNYEQYF.

The chain recombines TRBV7-9 with TRBJ2-3; possibly TRBD1 for D (6 bases). This CDR3 is 16 amino acids long. Trimming shortened V by 6 bases and J by 4 bases, and 20 bases separated the two germline ends. In germline, CDR1 is SEHNR, CDR2 FQNEAQ (reference sequence). The CDR3 DNA follows: TGTGCCAGCAGTCGTGACGTGACAGGAGTGGCAGATACGCAGTATTTT. Amino acid sequence: CASSRDVTGVADTQYF.

The V call is TRBV7-9, the J call TRBJ2-1; TRBD1 matches 9 bases. The CDR3 spans 15 residues. Trimming removed 5 bases from V and 10 bases from J; junction bases left unmatched: 12. Germline CDR1 and CDR2: SEHNR and FQNEAQ (reference sequence). Here the CDR3 DNA reads TGTGCCAGCAGCCCCCGAGGGACAGGGAAAGACGAGCAGTTCTTC. Translating it yields CASSPRGTGKDEQFF. The full variable domain, with the rest looked up from reference TRBV7-9 and TRBJ2-1, is DTGVSQNPRHKITKRGQNVTFRCDPISEHNRLYWYRQTLGQGPEFLTYFQNEAQLEKSRLLSDRFSAERPKGSFSTLEIQRTEQGDSAMYLCASSPRGTGKDEQFFGPGTRLTVL.

CDR3 sequence: CASRGDRANTGELFF. CDR3 DNA sequence: TGTGCCAGCAGGGGGGACAGGGCGAACACCGGGGAGCTGTTTTTT. The J gene is TRBJ2-2, the V gene TRBV2; TRBD1 matches at 9 bases. The CDR3 is made up of 15 amino acids. Trimming cost V 6 bases and J 0 bases; bases outside gene matches: 2. CDR1 is SNHLY and CDR2 is FYNNEI in the germline V gene.

The rearrangement links TRBV9 to TRBJ2-7, with 8 nucleotides matching TRBD1. With V trimmed by 0 bases and J by 2 bases, 4 bases remained unmatched. The CDR3 is 15 amino acids. Germline loops: CDR1 SGDLS, CDR2 YYNGEE. CDR3 nucleotide sequence: TGTGCCAGCAGCGTAGGGGGACAGGTCACCTACGAGCAGTACTTC. It yields the protein CASSVGGQVTYEQYF. The whole variable domain, remainder taken from reference TRBV9 and TRBJ2-7, is DSGVTQTPKHLITATGQRVTLRCSPRSGDLSVYWYQQSLDQGLQFLIQYYNGEERAKGNILERFSAQQFPDLHSELNLSSLELGDSALYFCASSVGGQVTYEQYFGPGTRLTVT.

The gene calls are TRBV7-3 and TRBJ1-1; perhaps TRBD1 as D (6 bases). The V and J ends lost 2 bases and 1 base respectively, with 8 bases between them. This CDR3 is built from 14 residues. CDR1 SGHTA and CDR2 FQGTGA come from the germline V gene. The CDR3 region has the DNA TGTGCCAGCAGCTTAGGGGGCCAGAACACTGAAGCTTTCTTT. This translates into CASSLGGQNTEAFF.

The chain is built from TRBV9 and TRBJ2-7; 8 bases are a match to TRBD1. The V segment lost 4 bases and the J segment 5 bases; nucleotides outside the gene matches: 8. CDR3 size: 14 residues. Germline assignment: CDR1 SGDLS and CDR2 YYNGEE. For the CDR3, the DNA is TGTGCCAGCAGCCCCCGACAGGGGAATGACGAGCAGTACTTC. Translated: CASSPRQGNDEQYF. The variable domain in full, completed from reference TRBV9 and TRBJ2-7, reads DSGVTQTPKHLITATGQRVTLRCSPRSGDLSVYWYQQSLDQGLQFLIQYYNGEERAKGNILERFSAQQFPDLHSELNLSSLELGDSALYFCASSPRQGNDEQYFGPGTRLTVT.

This clone appeared once. The chain links TRBV2 to TRBJ2-1; 8 positions agree with TRBD2. Germline CDR1 is SNHLY and CDR2 is FYNNEI. V shed 9 bases and J 5 bases; nucleotides not matched to a gene: 3. The CDR3 loop spans 12 amino acids. The CDR3 is CASSGNNNEQFF. As DNA, the CDR3 is TGTGCCAGTAGCGGGAACAACAATGAGCAGTTCTTC.

The chain has TRBV4-1 and TRBJ1-3; no clear D gene. The CDR3 has 16 amino acids. The germline V gene encodes CDR1 MGHRA and CDR2 YSYEKL. The ends were cut back, 0 bases at V and 0 bases at J, with 9 bases in the middle. The CDR3 loop reads CASSQEATSSGNTIYF. In DNA, the CDR3 is TGCGCCAGCAGCCAAGAGGCTACTAGCTCTGGAAACACCATATATTTT.

Only one count was recorded for this clone. This chain links TRBV6-5 with TRBJ1-6; a possible D gene is TRBD1 (6 bases). Trimming removed 6 bases from V and 1 base from J, with 7 bases in between. CDR3 length equals 14 residues. From germline, CDR1 is MNHEY and CDR2 SVGAGI. CDR3 sequence reads: CASRRGSYNSPLHF. CDR3 bases: TGTGCCAGCAGAAGGGGGTCCTATAATTCACCCCTCCACTTT.

Only one count was recorded for this clone. The genes are TRBV27 and TRBJ2-7; 7 bases are a match to TRBD2. There are 16 residues in the CDR3. The germline V gene encodes CDR1 MNHEY and CDR2 SMNVEV (reference sequence). J gave up 2 bases and V 3 bases, and 10 bases lay outside the gene matches. CDR3 DNA: TGTGCCAGCAGTTTGGGGGGGACTAAAGTACCCTACGAGCAGTACTTC. It is translated as CASSLGGTKVPYEQYF.